Listed below are T cell receptor beta chains from one sample, sequenced in a study of blood T cell repertoires in COVID-19. Repertoires were generated with immunoSEQ multiplex PCR, while TCRdb's copy carries only in-frame clones and drops some. Of 45,000 to 55,000 clones listed, roughly 89% are singletons. Sequenced material: peripheral blood. These receptors all come from a man aged 50 to 59 with acute or convalescent COVID-19. Both conserved end residues are part of each CDR3. The D gene is left open where the match is weak. Clone size is given for some rows only: seen once, a few or many times, or a class if the clone is expanded.

v_call	d_call	clone_size	j_call	cdr3_nt	cdr3_aa
TRBV3-1/TRBV3-2	TRBD1	once	TRBJ1-1	TGTGCCAGCAGCCAAGAATTCAGGGACAGACTGCTTGCTTTCTTT	CASSQEFRDRLLAFF
TRBV5-6	TRBD2	-	TRBJ2-3	TGTGCCAGCAGCTTGGGGCGGGTCGCGGGGGGAGCAGATACGCAGTATTTT	CASSLGRVAGGADTQYF
TRBV15	TRBD2	-	TRBJ2-6	TGTGCCACCAGCCCGGGGGGGTCTGGGGCCAACGTCCTGACTTTC	CATSPGGSGANVLTF
TRBV10-1	TRBD2	once	TRBJ2-7	TGCGCCAGCAGTCCTAGCGGGAGCGCGCTAGAGCAGTACTTC	CASSPSGSALEQYF
TRBV24-1	-	-	TRBJ1-2	TGTGCCACCAGTGATTCCCGGGATCCTAACTATGGCTACACCTTC	CATSDSRDPNYGYTF
TRBV25-1	-	-	TRBJ2-1	TGTGCCAGCAGTGAAGGGGTCGGCAGGGGGCAGTTCTTC	CASSEGVGRGQFF
TRBV10-1	TRBD2	once	TRBJ2-5	TGCGCCAGCAGTGACCGACTAGCGGGTTCAGAGACCCAGTACTTC	CASSDRLAGSETQYF
TRBV6-2/TRBV6-3	-	-	TRBJ2-7	TGTGCCAGCAGTTACTCGCGGATGCACGAGCAGTACTTC	CASSYSRMHEQYF
TRBV5-1	TRBD1	-	TRBJ2-4	TGCGCCAGCAGCCACCGGACAGGTATGTACATTCAGTACTTC	CASSHRTGMYIQYF
TRBV29-1	TRBD1	-	TRBJ1-2	TGCAGCGTTGTGGACAGGGGAGCCCCTGGCTATGGCTACACCTTC	CSVVDRGAPGYGYTF
TRBV30	-	-	TRBJ2-1	TGTGCCTGGAGTGTACGAGTCACTTCGCAGTTCTTC	CAWSVRVTSQFF
TRBV15	-	-	TRBJ1-5	TGTGCCACCAGCAGAGGGTTTAGGGGGGGAGTATGGGATCAGCCCCAGCATTTT	CATSRGFRGGVWDQPQHF
TRBV27	TRBD2	-	TRBJ2-7	TGTGCCAGCAGTTTCCGGACTAGCGGGTCCTACGAGCAGTACTTC	CASSFRTSGSYEQYF
TRBV4-1	TRBD1	-	TRBJ1-4	TGCGCCAGCAGCCAAACTTTGAGACAGGGGGGTAATGAAAAACTGTTTTTT	CASSQTLRQGGNEKLFF
TRBV30	-	once	TRBJ1-1	TGTGCCTGGAGTGCAGTGAACACTGAAGCTTTCTTT	CAWSAVNTEAFF
TRBV28	-	-	TRBJ2-1	TGTGCCAGCAGTAAATCCTCGGGTGAGCAGTTCTTC	CASSKSSGEQFF
TRBV30	-	-	TRBJ2-1	TGTGCCTGTAAATCGGGGTCCACATCCTACAATGAGCAGTTCTTC	CACKSGSTSYNEQFF